Listed below are T cell receptor beta chains from one sample, sequenced in a study of beta chain features in type 1 diabetes. Sequencing was performed with immunoSEQ multiplex PCR; in TCRdb, only in-frame clones are kept and a portion is missing. The sample shows some 240,000 clones, around 16% of them seen only once. Sequencing input: naive CD4+ T cells from blood. These TCRs come from a man aged 25 to 45 with type 1 diabetes. Each CDR3 is given with its conserved first and last residue. A D gene is named only where the DNA matches it firmly. Size values are once, few and many counts, or a class for expanded clones, and some rows have none.

v_call	cdr3_length	clone_size	d_call	j_call	cdr3_aa	cdr3_nt
TRBV18	13	-	-	TRBJ2-7	CASSPQWDNEQYF	TGTGCCAGCTCACCACAGTGGGATAACGAGCAGTACTTC
TRBV30	11	once	-	TRBJ2-1	CAWSIYNEQFF	TGTGCCTGGAGCATTTACAATGAGCAGTTCTTC
TRBV28	14	few	-	TRBJ2-5	CASRKTGAGETQYF	TGTGCCAGCAGGAAAACAGGGGCGGGGGAGACCCAGTACTTC
TRBV5-1	12	-	-	TRBJ2-5	CASSVYQETQYF	TGCGCCAGCAGCGTATACCAAGAGACCCAGTACTTC
TRBV29-1	12	few	-	TRBJ2-1	CSSGLGYNEQFF	TGCAGCTCGGGACTCGGCTACAATGAGCAGTTCTTC
TRBV7-9	11	few	-	TRBJ1-4	CASSPGEKLFF	TGTGCCAGCAGCCCAGGGGAAAAACTGTTTTTT
TRBV29-1	13	few	TRBD1	TRBJ2-5	CSRIGQGDETQYF	TGCAGCCGAATAGGACAGGGCGATGAGACCCAGTACTTC
TRBV7-6	14	-	-	TRBJ2-3	CASTLGQSTDTQYF	TGTGCCAGCACCTTAGGACAGTCCACAGATACGCAGTATTTT
TRBV27	11	-	-	TRBJ2-4	CASSHSCIQYF	TGTGCCAGCAGTCACAGTTGCATTCAGTACTTC
TRBV5-1	18	-	-	TRBJ2-3	CASSLAIKAGSLGDTQYF	TGCGCCAGCAGCTTGGCCATTAAGGCAGGGTCTTTGGGAGATACGCAGTATTTT
TRBV30	16	-	TRBD1	TRBJ1-5	CAWSVSGGARDQPQHF	TGTGCCTGGAGTGTTTCAGGGGGGGCGAGGGATCAGCCCCAGCATTTT
TRBV28	12	few	-	TRBJ1-1	CASSGPNTEAFF	TGTGCCAGCAGTGGACCGAACACTGAAGCTTTCTTT
TRBV5-4	14	-	TRBD2	TRBJ2-3	CASSFTSGADTQYF	TGTGCCAGCAGCTTTACTAGCGGGGCAGATACGCAGTATTTT
TRBV30	12	-	-	TRBJ2-2	CAWSAYTGELFF	TGTGCCTGGAGTGCTTACACCGGGGAGCTGTTTTTT
TRBV29-1	13	few	TRBD1	TRBJ1-5	CSVEGQEGQPQHF	TGCAGCGTTGAGGGACAGGAGGGTCAGCCCCAGCATTTT
TRBV29-1	16	-	-	TRBJ2-6	CSVGEGPSSGANVLTF	TGCAGCGTTGGTGAGGGGCCGAGCTCTGGGGCCAACGTCCTGACTTTC
TRBV29-1	14	-	-	TRBJ2-3	CSVLRAAGADTQYF	TGCAGCGTCCTTAGGGCAGCAGGGGCAGATACGCAGTATTTT
TRBV9	17	-	TRBD1	TRBJ2-2	CASSVAPTGAVTGELFF	TGTGCCAGCAGCGTAGCCCCTACAGGGGCGGTCACCGGGGAGCTGTTTTTT
TRBV5-1	15	few	TRBD1	TRBJ2-3	CASSLGTGPTDTQYF	TGCGCCAGCAGCTTGGGGACAGGACCCACAGATACGCAGTATTTT
TRBV15	13	few	TRBD2	TRBJ2-1	CATRLGLGNEQFF	TGTGCCACTCGACTGGGACTAGGCAATGAGCAGTTCTTC
TRBV29-1	10	-	-	TRBJ2-7	CSVGSHEQYF	TGCAGCGTTGGATCCCACGAGCAGTACTTC
TRBV29-1	15	few	TRBD2	TRBJ2-3	CSVPGTSGITDTQYF	TGCAGCGTCCCTGGGACTAGCGGAATCACAGATACGCAGTATTTT
TRBV7-2	16	few	TRBD2	TRBJ2-2	CASSPTSGLNTGELFF	TGTGCCAGCAGCCCTACTAGCGGCCTGAACACCGGGGAGCTGTTTTTT
TRBV5-1	15	-	-	TRBJ2-7	CASSSQRVGSYEQYF	TGCGCCAGCAGCTCACAACGGGTCGGCTCCTACGAGCAGTACTTC
TRBV19	14	-	TRBD1	TRBJ2-7	CACAPDRGSDEQYF	TGTGCCTGCGCGCCCGACAGGGGATCCGACGAGCAGTACTTC
TRBV30	16	few	TRBD1	TRBJ2-1	CAWSTGTVGRYNEQFF	TGTGCCTGGAGTACCGGGACAGTCGGGCGGTACAATGAGCAGTTCTTC
TRBV6-5	13	-	TRBD2	TRBJ2-1	CASIQRGPNEQFF	TGTGCCAGCATCCAGCGGGGGCCCAATGAGCAGTTCTTC
TRBV30	15	-	TRBD2	TRBJ2-3	CAWSEGLTSTDTQYF	TGTGCCTGGAGTGAGGGACTAACTAGCACAGATACGCAGTATTTT
TRBV29-1	13	-	-	TRBJ2-5	CSGLRRYVETQYF	TGCAGCGGCCTCAGGCGCTACGTGGAGACCCAGTACTTC
TRBV9	12	-	-	TRBJ2-5	CASGSGIETQYF	TGTGCTTCGGGGTCGGGGATCGAGACCCAGTACTTC
TRBV19	13	-	-	TRBJ2-3	CASSIELAGTQYF	TGTGCCAGTAGTATAGAGTTGGCCGGGACGCAGTATTTT
TRBV29-1	12	-	TRBD1	TRBJ2-7	CSVGTGAYEQYF	TGCAGCGTGGGAACAGGGGCATACGAGCAGTACTTC
TRBV7-2	16	-	-	TRBJ2-7	CASSLAPPGMGYEQYF	TGTGCCAGCAGCTTAGCGCCCCCCGGGATGGGCTACGAGCAGTACTTC
TRBV18	15	-	TRBD1	TRBJ1-3	CASSAQGVAGNTIYF	TGTGCCAGCTCAGCACAGGGGGTCGCTGGAAACACCATATATTTT
TRBV29-1	11	-	-	TRBJ2-6	CSVRSGDVLTF	TGCAGCGTTAGGTCGGGGGACGTCCTGACTTTC